This section outlines one TCR beta chain sequence together with its context. The entry originates in a study of blood T cell repertoires in COVID-19. Across the study: The origin of the acute and convalescent COVID-19 samples was the United States, Italy and Spain.

Clones were sequenced by immunoSEQ multiplex PCR, and TCRdb holds only the in-frame ones, with some missing. The sample has about 71,000 clones, roughly 82% seen once. Germline V gene lookup returns CDR1 SGHRS and CDR2 YFSETQ. Germline trimming cut 2 bases from V and 5 bases from J; bases unmatched to any gene: 10. The CDR3 covers 18 residues. This TCR derives from an elderly woman with acute or convalescent COVID-19. Sequenced input: peripheral blood. The rearrangement uses TRBV5-1 and TRBJ2-1, with TRBD2 matching over 13 bases. The CDR3 DNA reads TGCGCCAGCAGCTTCCTCGGGACTAGCGGGATCGCAAACAATGAGCAGTTCTTC. It codes for CASSFLGTSGIANNEQFF.